This T cell receptor beta chain was captured by sequencing in a study of cytomegalovirus exposure and HLA in healthy donors. Overall study context: Membership in the Caucasian-associated ancestry cluster was found for about four fifths of about 430 genotyped donors.

Turning to this clone: Antigen: not known. One end of the junction fails to match germline, which may point to a read error.

PCR employed 60 Vbeta and 13 Jbeta primers. Measured with immunoSEQ multiplex PCR; TCRdb has only the in-frame clones, and not every one. The profile shows roughly 190,000 clones, around 77% of them singletons. Study-wide points: A later analysis by the authors found several of the most significant clusters apparently linked to common viral pathogens. Most TCR sequences were uncommon, yet certain public TCRs appeared in many donors. Researchers counted roughly 150 TCR beta chains as cytomegalovirus-associated.

Germline CDR1 and CDR2: SEHNR and FQNEAQ (reference sequence). This CDR3 is 16 amino acids long. The sample taken for sequencing was PBMCs. This chain connects TRBV7-9 to TRBJ1-5; TRBD1 might be the D (5 bases). This sequence was found in a woman aged 18 to 35 in good health and CMV-seronegative. CDR3 sequence (DNA): TGTTCCAGCAGCCGGGGGACGGGCCCAGGGAATCAGCCCCAGCATTTT. Its protein product is CSSSRGTGPGNQPQHF.